A single sample is the source of the 32 T cell receptor beta chains below, sequenced in a study of blood T cell repertoires in COVID-19. Using immunoSEQ multiplex PCR, the repertoire was profiled, and TCRdb retains in-frame clones only, with some absent. The sample has 34,000 or so clones; approximately 88% are singletons. The sequenced sample was peripheral blood. The receptors originated from a man aged 55 to 70 with active COVID-19.

The J gene is TRBJ1-1, the V gene TRBV28, with a weak D call TRBD1 (6 bases). CDR1 and CDR2 from the germline V gene are MDHEN and SYDVKM. The V end was cut by 5 bases, the J end by 1 base, with 8 bases between. The CDR3 extends over 13 amino acids. The CDR3 here is CASSPGQNTEAFF. The CDR3 DNA follows: TGTGCCAGCAGTCCGGGACAGAACACTGAAGCTTTCTTT. Filled out from reference TRBV28 and TRBJ1-1, the complete variable domain reads DVKVTQSSRYLVKRTGEKVFLECVQDMDHENMFWYRQDPGLGLRLIYFSYDVKMKEKGDIPEGYSVSREKKERFSLILESASTNQTSMYLCASSPGQNTEAFFGQGTRLTVV.

The count of this clone is one. The chain recombines TRBV28 with TRBJ2-5; maybe TRBD2 (5 bases). Germline assignment: CDR1 MDHEN and CDR2 SYDVKM. The V and J ends lost 3 bases and 1 base respectively, with 18 bases between them. This CDR3 is built from 17 residues. The CDR3 DNA is TGTGCCAGCAGTTTTCCTCTTGTCGCAGCGGTCCAAGAGACCCAGTACTTC. Amino acid sequence: CASSFPLVAAVQETQYF.

V and J are TRBV3-1 (or the pseudogene TRBV3-2) and TRBJ1-5, with TRBD1 identical over 7 bases. J gave up 5 bases and V 4 bases, and 2 bases lay outside the gene matches. Germline V lookup: CDR1 LGHDT, CDR2 YNNKEL (reference sequence). The CDR3 is 13 amino acids. CDR3 loop: CASSRQGDQPQHF. DNA of the CDR3: TGTGCCAGCAGCCGCCAGGGGGATCAGCCCCAGCATTTT.

The chain couples TRBV5-1 to TRBJ2-1; 9 nucleotides line up with TRBD1. Germline CDR1 and CDR2: SGHRS and YFSETQ. The ends lost 5 bases at V and 1 base at J; junction bases unmatched: 4. The CDR3 totals 15 residues. As DNA, the CDR3 is TGCGCCAGCAGTTGGGACAGGGCATCCTACAATGAGCAGTTCTTC. Translation gives CASSWDRASYNEQFF.

This chain uses TRBV28 with TRBJ2-4; TRBD1 might be the D (6 bases). The germline V and J ends were trimmed by 5 bases and 0 bases, with 17 bases remaining between them. The CDR3 totals 17 residues. Germline CDR1 and CDR2: MDHEN and SYDVKM. The CDR3 DNA reads as TGTGCCAGCAGTAAAACGACAGAGGGGGTAGCCAAAAACATTCAGTACTTC. Its translation is CASSKTTEGVAKNIQYF.

This clone appeared a few times. The J gene is TRBJ2-7, the V gene TRBV23-1, with 16 bases fitting TRBD2. TRBV23-1 is treated as an ORF (open reading frame) with a function not yet certain. CDR3 length: 21 residues. V lost 2 bases to trimming and J lost 0 bases; unmatched junction nucleotides: 13. The CDR3 region is CASSQAPGTSGRASSSYEQYF. The CDR3 nucleotides read TGCGCCAGCAGTCAAGCCCCCGGGACTAGCGGGAGGGCCTCAAGCTCCTACGAGCAGTACTTC.

The chain has TRBV5-6 and TRBJ2-1, with a tentative D call TRBD1 (5 bases). CDR3 length: 16 residues. CDR1 and CDR2 (germline): SGHDT, YYEEEE. V lost 4 bases and J lost 2, with 16 bases in between. The CDR3 nucleotides are TGTGCCAGCAGCAGGGGCTCCCGGCGAGCCTACAATGAGCAGTTCTTC. This codes for CASSRGSRRAYNEQFF.

The rearrangement uses TRBV29-1 and TRBJ2-7; D may be TRBD1 (6 bases). This CDR3 comprises 11 residues. Germline V gene lookup returns CDR1 SQVTM and CDR2 ANQGSEA. Trimming left V 4 bases short and J 2 bases short, with 6 bases between. DNA of the CDR3: TGCAGCGTTGGGGACACCTACGAGCAGTACTTC. Protein sequence: CSVGDTYEQYF.

The chain uses TRBV28 and TRBJ2-4, with a tentative D call TRBD2 (6 bases). CDR1 MDHEN and CDR2 SYDVKM come from the germline V gene. V dropped 8 bases and J dropped 0 bases, with 17 bases sitting between them. This CDR3 has 16 amino acids. CDR3: CASYNGGSKAKNIQYF. CDR3 nucleotide sequence: TGTGCCAGCTATAATGGAGGGTCCAAAGCCAAAAACATTCAGTACTTC. The full variable domain, its missing parts supplied by reference TRBV28 and TRBJ2-4, is DVKVTQSSRYLVKRTGEKVFLECVQDMDHENMFWYRQDPGLGLRLIYFSYDVKMKEKGDIPEGYSVSREKKERFSLILESASTNQTSMYLCASYNGGSKAKNIQYFGAGTRLSVL.

V is TRBV27 and J is TRBJ2-2; D uncertain. Trimming shortened V by 6 bases and J by 5 bases, and 4 bases separated the two germline ends. CDR3 size: 11 residues. Germline V CDR1 and CDR2: MNHEY, SMNVEV (reference sequence). The CDR3 region is CASRSTGELFF. The CDR3 DNA sequence: TGTGCCAGCAGGAGTACCGGGGAGCTGTTTTTT.

The rearrangement links TRBV27 to TRBJ2-7; TRBD2 matches at 13 bases. V shed 3 bases and J 4 bases; nucleotides not matched to a gene: 3. Germline CDR1 MNHEY, CDR2 SMNVEV (reference sequence). This CDR3 has 15 amino acids. In DNA, the CDR3 is TGTGCCAGCAGTTTGGGACTAGCGGGGAGTTACGAGCAGTACTTC. It encodes CASSLGLAGSYEQYF.

This chain links TRBV24-1 with TRBJ2-3, with 14 bases aligning to TRBD2. The CDR3 runs to 17 residues. Germline V gives CDR1 KGHDR, CDR2 SFDVKD. V gave up 4 bases and J gave up 4 bases; unmatched junction bases: 6. CDR3 region: CATSELTSGRESDTQYF. The CDR3 region has the DNA TGTGCCACCAGTGAACTGACTAGCGGGAGGGAATCAGATACGCAGTATTTT.

The rearrangement joins TRBV11-2 to TRBJ1-6; a weak D match, TRBD1 (5 bases). The CDR3 is 16 amino acids. Germline CDR1 and CDR2: SGHAT and FQNNGV. Trimming took 0 bases from V and 8 from J, leaving 14 bases between them. The DNA for the CDR3 is TGTGCCAGCAGCTTAGATGAGGCAGGGTTGTATTCACCCCTCCACTTT. It codes for CASSLDEAGLYSPLHF.

The chain couples TRBV19 to TRBJ1-6, with 7 bases fitting TRBD1. In germline, CDR1 is LNHDA, CDR2 SQIVND (reference sequence). The junction had 14 bases not matched to a gene; V was cut back by 9 bases and J by 9 bases. The CDR3 length is 15 residues. The chain's CDR3 is CASEPGTADRSPLHF. As DNA, the CDR3 is TGTGCCAGCGAACCCGGGACAGCGGATCGTTCACCCCTCCACTTT. Full variable domain (missing parts from reference TRBV19 and TRBJ1-6): DGGITQSPKYLFRKEGQNVTLSCEQNLNHDAMYWYRQDPGQGLRLIYYSQIVNDFQKGDIAEGYSVSREKKESFPLTVTSAQKNPTAFYLCASEPGTADRSPLHFGNGTRLTVT.

This clone appeared a single time. The chain links TRBV2 to TRBJ2-2; TRBD2 matches 8 bases. Germline lookup yields CDR1 SNHLY and CDR2 FYNNEI. The CDR3 spans 17 residues. V shed 4 bases and J 6 bases; nucleotides not matched to a gene: 13. CDR3 residues: CASSVEMREERSGELFF. CDR3 DNA sequence: TGTGCCAGCAGTGTTGAGATGCGGGAGGAGCGGTCCGGGGAGCTGTTTTTT.

The chain recombines TRBV19 with TRBJ1-5; TRBD1 matches at 7 bases. V lost 7 bases to trimming and J lost 1 base; unmatched junction nucleotides: 4. The V gene's germline CDR1 is LNHDA and CDR2 SQIVND (reference sequence). The CDR3 contains 14 residues. CDR3 in DNA: TGTGCCAGTACTGCCAGGGGGAGCAATCAGCCCCAGCATTTT. Translation gives CASTARGSNQPQHF.

The V call is TRBV2, the J call TRBJ2-2; 8 bases agree with TRBD1. CDR3 length: 17 amino acids. Germline V gene data show CDR1 as SNHLY and CDR2 as FYNNEI. With V trimmed by 6 bases and J by 4 bases, 13 bases remained unmatched. The CDR3 sequence is CASSRLGTGQVTGELFF. The CDR3 DNA sequence: TGTGCCAGCAGCAGATTGGGGACAGGACAAGTCACCGGGGAGCTGTTTTTT.

The gene calls are TRBV6-5 and TRBJ1-1; D is uncertain. CDR1 is MNHEY, CDR2 SVGAGI, per germline. The CDR3 is 13 amino acids. V gave up 9 bases and J gave up 0 bases, with 11 bases separating them. CDR3 bases: TGTGCCAGTCGATACACAGTGAACACTGAAGCTTTCTTT. Translating it yields CASRYTVNTEAFF.

The count of this clone is one. The gene calls are TRBV25-1 and TRBJ1-2; 9 bases are a match to TRBD1. Looked up from germline, CDR1 is MGHDK and CDR2 is SYGVNS. J gave up 4 bases and V 5 bases, and 5 bases lay outside the gene matches. The CDR3 loop spans 14 amino acids. The CDR3 coding sequence is TGTGCCAGCAGTCCGGACAGGGGCATCTATGGCTACACCTTC. Translated: CASSPDRGIYGYTF.

J is TRBJ2-3 and V is TRBV5-5, with a tentative D call TRBD2 (5 bases). This CDR3 has 16 residues. Germline CDR1 and CDR2: SGHKS and YYEKEE (reference sequence). V lost 1 base to trimming and J lost 0 bases, with 12 bases between them. CDR3 amino acids: CASSLPLASSTDTQYF. CDR3 nucleotides: TGTGCCAGCAGCTTGCCGCTAGCCTCTAGCACAGATACGCAGTATTTT. Full variable domain (outside the CDR3, taken from reference TRBV5-5 and TRBJ2-3): DAGVTQSPTHLIKTRGQQVTLRCSPISGHKSVSWYQQVLGQGPQFIFQYYEKEERGRGNFPDRFSARQFPNYSSELNVNALLLGDSALYLCASSLPLASSTDTQYFGPGTRLTVL.

This clone has only a few counts. The chain joins TRBV2 to TRBJ2-4, with a tentative D call TRBD2 (7 bases). Germline CDR1 SNHLY, CDR2 FYNNEI. The CDR3 has 14 amino acids. The germline V and J ends were trimmed by 7 bases and 8 bases, with 18 bases remaining between them. CDR3 nucleotides: TGTGCCAGCAACGGGGGGCTTGGGTTGGACATTCAGTACTTC. Translated: CASNGGLGLDIQYF.

CDR3 bases: TGTGCCACCGGAGCGGGAGAAGGGGGCTACGAGCAGTACTTC. Protein: CATGAGEGGYEQYF. This sequence joins TRBV10-3 and TRBJ2-7; 8 nucleotides match TRBD2. Germline CDR1 is ENHRY and CDR2 is SYGVKD. Trimming at V came to 10 bases and at J to 3 bases, leaving 11 bases not matched to a gene. This CDR3 comprises 14 residues.

This clone has a single count. This chain connects TRBV2 to TRBJ2-5, with 7 bases aligning to TRBD2. Trimming took 4 bases from V and 6 from J; bases not matched to a gene: 8. Germline CDR1 and CDR2: SNHLY and FYNNEI. CDR3 length equals 14 residues. The CDR3: CASSGEGGRQTQYF. The CDR3 DNA sequence: TGTGCCAGCAGTGGGGAGGGAGGGAGGCAGACCCAGTACTTC.

This chain links TRBV6-2 or TRBV6-3 with TRBJ2-7; D is uncertain. The CDR3 loop spans 15 amino acids. V gave up 5 bases and J gave up 0 bases, with 14 bases separating them. Germline V gives CDR1 MNHEY, CDR2 SVGEGT. The CDR3 is CASSPQAKSSYEQYF. CDR3 in DNA: TGTGCCAGCAGTCCCCAGGCGAAGAGCTCCTACGAGCAGTACTTC.

This clone was found once. CDR3 in DNA: TGTGCCAGCAGTTTAGGGACAGGCTACGAGCAGTACTTC. It encodes CASSLGTGYEQYF. This chain uses TRBV28 with TRBJ2-7; TRBD1 matches at 8 bases. Germline V gene data show CDR1 as MDHEN and CDR2 as SYDVKM. V dropped 2 bases and J dropped 3; count of bases not matched to a gene: 0. The CDR3 totals 13 residues.

V is TRBV5-1 and J is TRBJ2-3, with D perhaps matching TRBD2 (5 bases). Trimming took off 7 bases at V and 3 bases at J, with 9 bases between the two ends. This CDR3 is 12 amino acids long. Germline values: CDR1 SGHRS, CDR2 YFSETQ. The CDR3 region is CASGRGTDTQYF. CDR3 DNA sequence: TGCGCCAGCGGGAGAGGGACAGATACGCAGTATTTT.

The chain joins TRBV5-5 to TRBJ2-1; TRBD2 matches at 11 bases. Germline CDR1 is SGHKS and CDR2 is YYEKEE (reference sequence). V shed 4 bases, J shed 3 bases, and the junction held 12 bases outside the gene matches. The CDR3 consists of 18 residues. CDR3 DNA sequence: TGTGCCAGCAGCCCGCTGGTGGTAGCGGGAGGGGGCTACAATGAGCAGTTCTTC. Translation gives CASSPLVVAGGGYNEQFF. Complete variable domain (other parts from reference TRBV5-5 and TRBJ2-1): DAGVTQSPTHLIKTRGQQVTLRCSPISGHKSVSWYQQVLGQGPQFIFQYYEKEERGRGNFPDRFSARQFPNYSSELNVNALLLGDSALYLCASSPLVVAGGGYNEQFFGPGTRLTVL.

This clone has only one observation. This CDR3 is CASSQVRQGRNTGELFF. CDR3 DNA: TGTGCCAGCAGCCAAGTGCGGCAGGGGCGAAACACCGGGGAGCTGTTTTTT. The chain recombines TRBV3-1 (or the pseudogene TRBV3-2) with TRBJ2-2; TRBD1 is a possible D gene (6 bases). V shed 1 base and J shed 2 bases, with 14 bases lying between them. The CDR3 sequence is 17 residues long. The germline V gene has CDR1 LGHDT and CDR2 YNNKEL (reference sequence).

The genes are TRBV10-1 and TRBJ1-1; D call uncertain. This CDR3 comprises 14 residues. The V end was cut by 2 bases, the J end by 0 bases, with 7 bases between. From germline, CDR1 is WNHNN and CDR2 SYGVQD (reference sequence). CDR3 bases: TGCGCCAGCAGTGAGGCCCAGGTGAACACTGAAGCTTTCTTT. Translated: CASSEAQVNTEAFF.

The chain has TRBV11-1 and TRBJ2-5; tentatively, D is TRBD2 (5 bases). The length of the CDR3 is 13 residues. CDR1 is SGHAT and CDR2 is FQDESV in the germline V gene (reference sequence). V shed 2 bases and J shed 4 bases, with 8 bases lying between them. CDR3 DNA sequence: TGTGCCAGCAGCTTAACGGGGAGAGAGACCCAGTACTTC. It encodes CASSLTGRETQYF. The full variable domain, completed using reference TRBV11-1 and TRBJ2-5, is EAEVAQSPRYKITEKSQAVAFWCDPISGHATLYWYRQILGQGPELLVQFQDESVVDDSQLPKDRFSAERLKGVDSTLKIQPAELGDSAMYLCASSLTGRETQYFGPGTRLLVL.

The chain joins TRBV7-2 to TRBJ2-1, with 8 bases matching TRBD1. The CDR3 contains 14 residues. V dropped 4 bases and J dropped 4; count of bases not matched to a gene: 3. In germline, CDR1 is SGHTA, CDR2 FQGNSA. The CDR3 sequence is CASSSRTGYNEQFF. The CDR3 DNA is TGTGCCAGCAGCTCCCGGACAGGGTACAATGAGCAGTTCTTC.

V gene TRBV5-5 combines with J gene TRBJ2-5; possibly TRBD1 for D (5 bases). Germline loops: CDR1 SGHKS, CDR2 YYEKEE (reference sequence). Trimming removed 1 base from V and 9 bases from J, with 10 bases in between. The CDR3 extends over 12 amino acids. Here the CDR3 DNA reads TGTGCCAGCAGCTTGCAGGGATCGGCCCAGTACTTC. Translated: CASSLQGSAQYF.